These 3 T cell receptor beta chains share one sample of origin, sequenced in a study of T cell repertoires and HLA-DP antigens. No cognate antigen is known for these TCRs. Profiling relied on immunoSEQ multiplex PCR, and the TCRdb table lists in-frame clones only, not all of them. The sample has some 110,000 clones; 90% to 95% are singletons. Sequenced sample: CD4+ T cells from PBMCs. The origin of the receptors is a woman aged 18-29 years in good health and CMV-seronegative.

The chain is built from TRBV5-6 and TRBJ2-3; D is ambiguous. This CDR3 region has 14 residues. CDR1 SGHDT and CDR2 YYEEEE come from the germline V gene. The ends were cut back, 3 bases at V and 0 bases at J, with 8 bases in the middle. CDR3 sequence: CASSSITSTDTQYF. The CDR3 nucleotides are TGTGCCAGCAGCTCCATTACAAGCACAGATACGCAGTATTTT.

The chain has TRBV9 and TRBJ1-1, with D perhaps TRBD1 (5 bases). Trimming shortened V by 0 bases and J by 1 base, and 7 bases separated the two germline ends. The CDR3 totals 14 residues. CDR1 is SGDLS, CDR2 YYNGEE, per germline. The CDR3 DNA follows: TGTGCCAGCAGCGTAGCTGGGGCGAACACTGAAGCTTTCTTT. This sequence encodes CASSVAGANTEAFF.

This chain joins TRBV18 and TRBJ2-7; D ambiguous. In germline, CDR1 is KGHSH, CDR2 LQKENI. Trimming removed 6 bases at V and 3 bases at J, with 12 bases between. CDR3 length: 13 residues. CDR3 nucleotide sequence: TGTGCCAGCTCTCAACGACACAACTACGAGCAGTACTTC. Translating gives CASSQRHNYEQYF.